This T cell receptor beta chain was obtained from a study of T-cell memory formation after mild COVID-19. Across the study: There were largely donor-specific TCR clusters.

Of note for this clonotype: Antigen: not known.

V lost 4 bases and J lost 3, with 16 bases in between. The CDR3 covers 16 residues. CDR1 and CDR2 from the germline V gene are SEHNR and FQNEAQ (reference sequence). Amplification by 5'RACE using constant-segment primers produced TCR alpha and TCR beta cDNA libraries that carried sample barcodes and UMIs. TCRdb reprocessed the 5' RACE reads with MiXCR, giving one entry per CDR3 protein. This sample has about 140,000 distinct CDR3 sequences; 13% to 15% occur once, and the top ten carry around 28%. Overall study results and limits: Clones that contracted from day 15 to 85 had balanced CD4/CD8; later expanders were CD4+ biased. Day 37-peaking second-wave clones had unconfirmed SARS-CoV-2 specificity.

The sequence was obtained from an adult woman who had mild COVID-19 (a few samples of this study predate the infection). Cell type and time point are not known. Material for sequencing was PBMCs or a T cell subset sorted from them (not recorded which). V is TRBV7-9 and J is TRBJ1-3; no firm D call. This CDR3 reads CASSSPTGSRGNTIYF. The CDR3 bases are TGTGCCAGCAGCTCTCCGACGGGATCCCGTGGAAACACCATATATTTT.